Below are 18 T cell receptor beta chains sequenced from a single sample in a study of cytomegalovirus exposure and HLA in healthy donors. Measured with immunoSEQ multiplex PCR; TCRdb has only the in-frame clones, and not every one. The table lists some 150,000 clones, 70% to 90% of them singletons. Source material: PBMCs. All receptors come from a young woman in good health and CMV-seropositive.

DNA for the CDR3: TGCGCCAGCAGCTTGGCGGGCGGGTACACAGATACGCAGTATTTT. Protein product: CASSLAGGYTDTQYF. The chain recombines TRBV5-1 with TRBJ2-3, with D perhaps matching TRBD2 (5 bases). CDR3 length: 15 amino acids. Trimming pared 0 bases from V and 2 bases from J, leaving 10 bases between. CDR1 is SGHRS, CDR2 YFSETQ, per germline.

The chain employs TRBV4-1 and TRBJ2-7; D is possibly TRBD2 (6 bases). The germline V gene encodes CDR1 MGHRA and CDR2 YSYEKL. The V and J ends lost 1 base and 4 bases respectively, with 14 bases between them. The CDR3 has 15 residues. As DNA, the CDR3 is TGCGCCAGCAGCCAAGTGCGGGACTCAGTTTACGAGCAGTACTTC. It encodes CASSQVRDSVYEQYF.

The V call is TRBV7-9, the J call TRBJ1-2; D gene uncertain. V was clipped by 2 bases and J by 1 base, with 8 bases between them. The CDR3 sequence is 14 residues long. From germline, CDR1 is SEHNR and CDR2 FQNEAQ (reference sequence). The CDR3 protein is CASSLLNYNYGYTF. CDR3 bases: TGTGCCAGCAGCTTACTAAACTATAACTATGGCTACACCTTC.

V is TRBV19 and J is TRBJ1-1; 7 bases map to TRBD1. V lost 5 bases to trimming and J lost 3 bases; unmatched junction nucleotides: 9. There are 15 residues in the CDR3. Germline V gene lookup returns CDR1 LNHDA and CDR2 SQIVND (reference sequence). CDR3 in amino acids: CASSPRGTVYTEAFF. Written as DNA, the CDR3 is TGTGCCAGTAGTCCTCGGGGGACAGTGTACACTGAAGCTTTCTTT.

V is TRBV15 and J is TRBJ2-7; TRBD2 matches 12 bases. The V gene's germline CDR1 is LNHNV and CDR2 YYDKDF (reference sequence). V shed 3 bases and J 2 bases; nucleotides not matched to a gene: 5. CDR3 length: 16 amino acids. CDR3 sequence (DNA): TGTGCCACCAGCAGGTCTAGACTAGCGGGAGCCTACGAGCAGTACTTC. It yields the protein CATSRSRLAGAYEQYF. Looking up the rest from reference TRBV15 and TRBJ2-7 gives the full variable domain: DAMVIQNPRYQVTQFGKPVTLSCSQTLNHNVMYWYQQKSSQAPKLLFHYYDKDFNNEADTPDNFQSRRPNTSFCFLDIRSPGLGDTAMYLCATSRSRLAGAYEQYFGPGTRLTVT.

This chain uses TRBV4-2 with TRBJ2-7; 8 bases map to TRBD2. J lost 5 bases, V lost 6 bases, and 9 bases had no gene match. Germline V gene lookup returns CDR1 LGHNA and CDR2 YNFKEQ. This CDR3 contains 14 residues. The CDR3 DNA is TGTGCCAGCAGAAAGGAGAGCGGGAGTGACGAGCAGTACTTC. As protein: CASRKESGSDEQYF.

The V gene is TRBV9, the J gene TRBJ1-4, with unresolved D. V gave up 1 base and J gave up 0 bases, with 7 bases separating them. The CDR3 spans 15 residues. CDR1 and CDR2 (germline): SGDLS, YYNGEE. CDR3 sequence (DNA): TGTGCCAGCAGCGTATCCGGGGCAACTAATGAAAAACTGTTTTTT. Encoded protein: CASSVSGATNEKLFF.

The chain recombines TRBV27 with TRBJ2-3, with TRBD2 as a possible D gene (6 bases). The CDR3 is 17 residues long. Germline loops: CDR1 MNHEY, CDR2 SMNVEV (reference sequence). Trimming left V 8 bases short and J 1 base short, with 22 bases between. CDR3 coding DNA: TGTGCCAGCGGAACAATAGCGGACCCCAAGGGCACAGATACGCAGTATTTT. Translation: CASGTIADPKGTDTQYF.

The rearrangement links TRBV11-2 to TRBJ2-7, with a possible D match to TRBD2 (6 bases). This CDR3 region has 13 residues. In germline, CDR1 is SGHAT, CDR2 FQNNGV. V was pared by 2 bases and J by 7 bases, with 12 bases between. CDR3 protein: CASSLTRDGEQYF. The CDR3 DNA reads TGTGCCAGCAGCTTAACGCGGGATGGGGAGCAGTACTTC.

The V gene is TRBV11-2, the J gene TRBJ2-3, with D possibly being TRBD2 (6 bases). V lost 5 bases, J lost 4 bases, and 10 bases lay in between. In germline, CDR1 is SGHAT, CDR2 FQNNGV. This CDR3 is built from 13 residues. For the CDR3, the DNA is TGTGCCAGCAGCCCCCGACTAGCAGATACGCAGTATTTT. Its translation is CASSPRLADTQYF.

This rearrangement joins TRBV19 to TRBJ1-2; no definite D call. From germline, CDR1 is LNHDA and CDR2 SQIVND (reference sequence). The CDR3 totals 13 residues. V lost 3 bases to trimming and J lost 4 bases, with 9 bases between them. CDR3 coding DNA: TGTGCCAGTAGTATGTCCAGGCGCTATGGCTACACCTTC. Translating it yields CASSMSRRYGYTF.

V gene TRBV29-1 combines with J gene TRBJ1-2; 8 nucleotides agree with TRBD1. CDR1 is SQVTM, CDR2 ANQGSEA, per germline. The J segment lost 0 bases and the V segment lost 2 bases, leaving 23 bases of the junction unmatched. The CDR3 runs to 21 residues. CDR3 sequence (DNA): TGCAGCGTTGAAATCCCCGGATTTAAGAGGACAGGGCTCCCGTCTAACTATGGCTACACCTTC. Its protein is CSVEIPGFKRTGLPSNYGYTF.

This chain joins TRBV5-8 and TRBJ2-3; 9 bases fit TRBD2. This CDR3 is 15 amino acids long. V dropped 0 bases and J dropped 5; count of bases not matched to a gene: 4. Germline loops: CDR1 SGHTS, CDR2 YDEGEE. In nucleotides, the CDR3 is TGTGCCAGCAGCTTGGGAGGTAGCGGGAGAGATACGCAGTATTTT. Its protein is CASSLGGSGRDTQYF.

J is TRBJ1-2 and V is TRBV1; the D segment call TRBD1 is taken from the table without a DNA check. TRBV1 is described as a pseudogene. CDR3 length equals 16 residues. CDR3 sequence (DNA): TGCACCAGCAGCCAAGGATTGGGACAGGGGGCCGGTGGCTACACCTTC. Translation gives CTSSQGLGQGAGGYTF.

The chain employs TRBV7-9 and TRBJ2-7; D not resolved. V was clipped by 3 bases and J by 5 bases, with 14 bases between them. Germline V gives CDR1 SEHNR, CDR2 FQNEAQ (reference sequence). The CDR3 is 14 residues long. In nucleotides, the CDR3 is TGTGCCAGCAGCTTTTCCGTAGAATCCCACGAGCAGTACTTC. Its translation is CASSFSVESHEQYF.

The rearrangement joins TRBV6-1 to TRBJ1-5; D gene ambiguous. In germline, CDR1 is MNHNS, CDR2 SASEGT. Trimming took 6 bases from V and 5 from J, leaving 5 bases between them. CDR3 length: 11 residues. The CDR3, as DNA: TGTGCCAGCAGGTCCGATCAGCCCCAGCATTTT. It yields the protein CASRSDQPQHF.

This clone appeared a single time. The chain has TRBV14 and TRBJ1-4; D possibly corresponds to TRBD1 (6 bases). Germline V gene lookup returns CDR1 SGHDN and CDR2 FVKESK. The CDR3 is made up of 15 amino acids. Trimming cost V 5 bases and J 3 bases, with 13 bases left between them. CDR3 nucleotide sequence: TGTGCCAGCAGCGAAACCGGGACACCTAATGAAAAACTGTTTTTT. Encoded protein: CASSETGTPNEKLFF.

J is TRBJ2-7 and V is TRBV6-5; the match to TRBD1 covers 8 bases. Germline V CDR1 and CDR2: MNHEY, SVGAGI. The length of the CDR3 is 16 residues. V was clipped by 0 bases and J by 2 bases; unmatched bases: 6. This CDR3 reads CASSYSGTGTTYEQYF. Written as DNA, the CDR3 is TGTGCCAGCAGTTACTCCGGGACAGGTACCACCTACGAGCAGTACTTC.